These 10 T cell receptor beta chains were sequenced from one sample in a study of spatial heterogeneity in lung cancer. One entry per CDR3 protein results from TCRdb running MiXCR on the 5' RACE reads. The sample consists of fewer than 150,000 distinct CDR3 sequences, about a tenth of them appearing once. Time point denoted: blood at routine non-recurrence follow-up after resection. Sequences were derived from PBMCs, sampled at follow-up. The receptor source for this set is a female donor with early-stage non-small cell lung cancer.

This rearrangement joins TRBV6-2 or TRBV6-3 to TRBJ2-7; no definite D call. V lost 6 bases and J lost 3, with 12 bases in between. Germline V lookup: CDR1 MNHEY, CDR2 SVGEGT. CDR3 length: 13 residues. The CDR3 nucleotides are TGTGCCAGCAGCCCCTCTGGGGTCTACGAGCAGTACGTC. Translated, it gives CASSPSGVYEQYV.

The chain links TRBV7-3 to TRBJ1-1; D not resolved. Germline CDR1 reads SGHTA; CDR2 reads FQGTGA. With 3 bases removed from V and 4 bases from J, the gap between germline ends came to 9 bases. The CDR3 loop spans 13 amino acids. CDR3 sequence reads: CASSFGFGTEAFF. The DNA for the CDR3 is TGTGCCAGCAGCTTTGGGTTCGGCACTGAAGCTTTCTTT. Looking up the rest from reference TRBV7-3 and TRBJ1-1 gives the full variable domain: GAGVSQTPSNKVTEKGKYVELRCDPISGHTALYWYRQSLGQGPEFLIYFQGTGAADDSGLPNDRFFAVRPEGSVSTLKIQRTERGDSAVYLCASSFGFGTEAFFGQGTRLTVV.

CDR3 loop: CASSPADRVQFF. Written as DNA, the CDR3 is TGCGCCAGCAGCCCGGCGGACAGGGTTCAGTTCTTC. The chain recombines TRBV5-1 with TRBJ2-1; the match to TRBD1 covers 8 bases. Germline CDR1 and CDR2: SGHRS and YFSETQ. The junction had 7 bases not matched to a gene; V was cut back by 4 bases and J by 13 bases. The CDR3 runs to 12 residues.

This clonotype was counted a few times. The chain carries TRBV7-6 and TRBJ2-7, with 12 bases aligning to TRBD1. The CDR3 is 16 amino acids. Germline CDR1 SGHVS, CDR2 FNYEAQ. With V trimmed by 4 bases and J by 3 bases, 7 bases remained unmatched. The CDR3 loop reads CASSSPGQGANYEQYV. DNA of the CDR3: TGTGCCAGCAGCTCACCGGGACAGGGGGCGAACTACGAGCAGTACGTC.

This clonotype was observed many times. J is TRBJ2-7 and V is TRBV29-1; TRBD2 matches 8 bases. Germline trimming cut 5 bases from V and 2 bases from J; bases unmatched to any gene: 8. The CDR3 spans 14 residues. The germline V gene encodes CDR1 SQVTM and CDR2 ANQGSEA. The CDR3, as DNA: TGCAGCGTTATACTAGCGGTTCCTCCCTACGAGCAGTACTTC. It is translated as CSVILAVPPYEQYF.

This clonotype was picked up a small number of times. The chain links TRBV5-6 to TRBJ1-5, with 7 bases lining up with TRBD1. V lost 0 bases, J lost 3 bases, and 3 bases stayed unmatched. The CDR3 sequence is 15 residues long. Germline V gene sequence: CDR1 SGHDT, CDR2 YYEEEE. The CDR3 DNA reads TGTGCCAGCAGCTTGGCGGGACAGCACAATCAGCCCCAGCATTTT. Amino acid sequence: CASSLAGQHNQPQHF.

This clonotype occurred many times. V is TRBV29-1 and J is TRBJ1-3, with TRBD1 matching over 12 bases. From germline, CDR1 is SQVTM and CDR2 ANQGSEA. Trimming cost V 1 base and J 6 bases; bases outside gene matches: 1. CDR3 length: 14 residues. CDR3 sequence reads: CSVEGDRGPNTIYF. In DNA form, the CDR3 reads TGCAGCGTTGAAGGGGACAGGGGGCCAAACACCATATATTTT.

CDR3 amino acids: CASRSLKTGNYGYTF. In DNA, the CDR3 is TGTGCCAGCAGATCCCTTAAGACAGGGAACTATGGCTACACCTTC. V and J are TRBV11-2 and TRBJ1-2, with TRBD1 identical over 7 bases. CDR3 length equals 15 residues. Germline CDR1 SGHAT, CDR2 FQNNGV. V lost 6 bases and J lost 2; bases outside the gene matches: 9. Together with reference TRBV11-2 and TRBJ1-2, the CDR3 gives the full variable domain: EAGVAQSPRYKIIEKRQSVAFWCNPISGHATLYWYQQILGQGPKLLIQFQNNGVVDDSQLPKDRFSAERLKGVDSTLKIQPAKLEDSAVYLCASRSLKTGNYGYTFGSGTRLTVV.

This clonotype was seen at least ten times. V usage is TRBV11-2 and J usage is TRBJ1-2; D is unclear. The CDR3 has 13 amino acids. Per the germline V gene, CDR1 is SGHAT and CDR2 is FQNNGV. Trimming took off 5 bases at V and 1 base at J, with 8 bases between the two ends. The CDR3 protein is CASSPLRNYGYTF. The CDR3 nucleotides are TGTGCCAGCAGCCCACTACGTAACTATGGCTACACCTTC.

This clonotype was picked up a small number of times. This chain links TRBV15 with TRBJ1-5; possibly TRBD1 for D (5 bases). V was cut by 0 bases and J by 5 bases, with 8 bases left in between. This CDR3 is built from 14 residues. The germline V gene encodes CDR1 LNHNV and CDR2 YYDKDF (reference sequence). The CDR3 bases are TGTGCCACCAGCAGAGATCGGGGGTATCAGCCCCAGCATTTT. It encodes CATSRDRGYQPQHF.